This T cell receptor beta chain is from a study of OX40 agonist ivuxolimab in advanced cancers. Study information: Every 2 weeks, ivuxolimab was infused into the patients intravenously at between 0.01 and 10 mg/kg. Aged about 23 to 90 with a mean of about 63 years, they were around 85% male.

The CDR3 is 15 amino acids. From germline, CDR1 is SGHTA and CDR2 FQGTGA. The trim removed 5 bases at V and 0 bases at J, leaving 5 bases unmatched. Findings and limits, study-wide: Expanded clones were, on average, more numerous among CD8+ T cells than CD4+.

Clones were sequenced by immunoSEQ multiplex PCR, and TCRdb holds only the in-frame ones, with some missing. The repertoire holds about 15,000 clones, with about 81% as singletons. A note on this clone: The target antigen is unknown.

The V call is TRBV7-3, the J call TRBJ2-3; 7 bases are a match to TRBD1. Here the sequenced sample was CD4+ or CD8+ T cells sorted from blood, taken in a trial of the OX40 agonist ivuxolimab. The sequence was obtained from an adult with an advanced solid tumor such as melanoma, head and neck, liver or kidney cancer. The CDR3 loop is CASSARDSSTDTQYF. The DNA for the CDR3 is TGTGCCAGCAGCGCCCGGGACAGTAGCACAGATACGCAGTATTTT. The variable domain in full, with the rest retrieved from reference TRBV7-3 and TRBJ2-3, is GAGVSQTPSNKVTEKGKYVELRCDPISGHTALYWYRQSLGQGPEFLIYFQGTGAADDSGLPNDRFFAVRPEGSVSTLKIQRTERGDSAVYLCASSARDSSTDTQYFGPGTRLTVL.